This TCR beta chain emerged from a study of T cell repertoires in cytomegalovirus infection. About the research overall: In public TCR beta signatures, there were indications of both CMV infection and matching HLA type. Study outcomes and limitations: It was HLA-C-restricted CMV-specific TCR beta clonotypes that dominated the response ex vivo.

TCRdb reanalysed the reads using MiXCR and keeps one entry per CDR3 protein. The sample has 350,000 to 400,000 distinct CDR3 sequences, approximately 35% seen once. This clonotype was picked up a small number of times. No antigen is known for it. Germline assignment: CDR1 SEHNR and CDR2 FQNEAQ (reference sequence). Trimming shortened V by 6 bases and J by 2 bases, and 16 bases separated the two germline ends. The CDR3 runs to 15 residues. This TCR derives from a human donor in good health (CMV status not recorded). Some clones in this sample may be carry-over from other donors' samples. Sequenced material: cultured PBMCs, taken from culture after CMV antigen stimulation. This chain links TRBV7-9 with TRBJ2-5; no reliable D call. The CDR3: CASSSGRVEQETQYF. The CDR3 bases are TGTGCCAGCAGTTCAGGACGGGTAGAACAAGAGACCCAGTACTTC.